Listed below are T cell receptor beta chains from one sample, sequenced in a study of pediatric ulcerative colitis. Sequencing used immunoSEQ multiplex PCR; TCRdb keeps in-frame clones, though not all of them. The profile shows 37,000 or so clones, 70% to 90% of them singletons. Sequencing used blood. The source is a girl between 10 and 17 years old with moderate ulcerative colitis. Each CDR3 is given with its conserved first and last residue. Each record gives: clone size, J gene, D gene, V gene, CDR3 protein, CDR3 DNA. A D gene is named only where the DNA matches it firmly. Size tells how often a clone was seen (once, few, many) or the class of an expanded clone, and some rows leave it out.

clone_size: .; j_call: TRBJ1-2; d_call: .; v_call: TRBV5-6; cdr3_aa: CASSPYAGRGGYTF; cdr3_nt: TGTGCCAGCAGCCCCTACGCAGGGAGGGGGGGCTACACCTTC
clone_size: .; j_call: TRBJ2-7; d_call: .; v_call: TRBV7-2; cdr3_aa: CASSFGTQDYEQYF; cdr3_nt: TGTGCCAGCAGCTTCGGGACCCAAGACTACGAGCAGTACTTC
clone_size: few; j_call: TRBJ1-5; d_call: TRBD1; v_call: TRBV30; cdr3_aa: CAWSPRTGYRGNQPQHF; cdr3_nt: TGTGCCTGGAGTCCCAGGACAGGGTATAGAGGCAATCAGCCCCAGCATTTT
clone_size: .; j_call: TRBJ2-5; d_call: .; v_call: TRBV7-9; cdr3_aa: CASSSRRETQYF; cdr3_nt: TGTGCCAGCAGCTCAAGAAGGGAGACCCAGTACTTC
clone_size: few; j_call: TRBJ2-2; d_call: .; v_call: TRBV4-1; cdr3_aa: CASSQEGENTGELFF; cdr3_nt: TGCGCCAGCAGCCAAGAGGGGGAAAACACCGGGGAGCTGTTTTTT
clone_size: .; j_call: TRBJ2-3; d_call: .; v_call: TRBV9; cdr3_aa: CASSALGSGASTDTQYF; cdr3_nt: TGTGCCAGCAGCGCCTTGGGGTCGGGAGCTAGCACAGATACGCAGTATTTT
clone_size: .; j_call: TRBJ2-7; d_call: .; v_call: TRBV19; cdr3_aa: CASSSDKTYEQYF; cdr3_nt: TGTGCCAGTAGTTCGGACAAGACCTACGAGCAGTACTTC
clone_size: .; j_call: TRBJ2-7; d_call: TRBD2; v_call: TRBV6-1; cdr3_aa: CASSQLGGRSYEQYF; cdr3_nt: TGTGCCAGCAGCCAACTGGGCGGGAGGAGCTACGAGCAGTACTTC
clone_size: .; j_call: TRBJ2-1; d_call: TRBD2; v_call: TRBV5-4; cdr3_aa: CASSWETSGSLFF; cdr3_nt: TGTGCCAGCAGCTGGGAGACTAGCGGCAGTTTGTTCTTC
clone_size: .; j_call: TRBJ2-3; d_call: TRBD2; v_call: TRBV27; cdr3_aa: CASSPVEAGGTDTQYF; cdr3_nt: TGTGCCAGCAGTCCCGTCGAGGCGGGAGGTACAGATACGCAGTATTTT
clone_size: .; j_call: TRBJ2-1; d_call: .; v_call: TRBV12-5; cdr3_aa: CARKLPGISYNEQFF; cdr3_nt: TGTGCTAGGAAGCTACCAGGCATTTCCTACAATGAGCAGTTCTTC
clone_size: .; j_call: TRBJ2-5; d_call: TRBD2; v_call: TRBV7-2; cdr3_aa: CASSLKIAGAGPETQYF; cdr3_nt: TGTGCCAGCAGCTTAAAAATAGCGGGAGCAGGCCCAGAGACCCAGTACTTC
clone_size: .; j_call: TRBJ2-1; d_call: TRBD2; v_call: TRBV27; cdr3_aa: CASSFRRTSGSYEQFF; cdr3_nt: TGTGCCAGCAGTTTTCGTAGGACTAGCGGGAGCTATGAGCAGTTCTTC
clone_size: .; j_call: TRBJ2-2; d_call: TRBD1; v_call: TRBV5-5; cdr3_aa: CASSSAPGTGGTGELFF; cdr3_nt: TGTGCCAGCAGCTCCGCCCCCGGGACAGGGGGCACCGGGGAGCTGTTTTTT
clone_size: few; j_call: TRBJ1-3; d_call: .; v_call: TRBV19; cdr3_aa: CASRPQGAGNTIYF; cdr3_nt: TGTGCCAGTAGGCCACAGGGCGCTGGAAACACCATATATTTT
clone_size: .; j_call: TRBJ1-2; d_call: .; v_call: TRBV7-9; cdr3_aa: CASSLALQETNYGYTF; cdr3_nt: TGTGCCAGCAGCTTGGCTTTGCAGGAGACAAACTATGGCTACACCTTC
clone_size: .; j_call: TRBJ2-7; d_call: .; v_call: TRBV7-9; cdr3_aa: CASSPPGYEQYF; cdr3_nt: TGTGCCAGCAGCCCGCCCGGCTACGAGCAGTACTTC
clone_size: .; j_call: TRBJ2-1; d_call: TRBD2; v_call: TRBV7-8; cdr3_aa: CASSLGDRTSGGAKFF; cdr3_nt: TGTGCCAGCAGCTTAGGGGACAGGACTAGCGGGGGGGCTAAGTTCTTC
clone_size: .; j_call: TRBJ2-1; d_call: .; v_call: TRBV19; cdr3_aa: CASSIVPLREQFF; cdr3_nt: TGTGCCAGTAGTATAGTACCCCTTCGTGAGCAGTTCTTC
clone_size: once; j_call: TRBJ2-7; d_call: .; v_call: TRBV5-6; cdr3_aa: CASTVWRVRNEQYF; cdr3_nt: TGTGCCAGCACCGTTTGGAGGGTGAGGAACGAGCAGTACTTC
clone_size: .; j_call: TRBJ1-5; d_call: .; v_call: TRBV6-5; cdr3_aa: CASTRGGFWPQHF; cdr3_nt: TGTGCCAGCACCCGGGGGGGTTTTTGGCCCCAGCATTTT
clone_size: once; j_call: TRBJ2-3; d_call: .; v_call: TRBV4-1; cdr3_aa: CASSPKVVGGRTDTQYF; cdr3_nt: TGCGCCAGCAGCCCAAAGGTGGTTGGGGGCCGCACAGATACGCAGTATTTT
clone_size: .; j_call: TRBJ1-4; d_call: .; v_call: TRBV6-5; cdr3_aa: CASSGREVREKLFF; cdr3_nt: TGTGCCAGCAGTGGCAGGGAAGTGCGCGAAAAACTGTTTTTT
clone_size: few; j_call: TRBJ2-1; d_call: .; v_call: TRBV11-3; cdr3_aa: CASSLGALTYNEQFF; cdr3_nt: TGTGCCAGCAGCTTAGGGGCCTTAACTTACAATGAGCAGTTCTTC
clone_size: few; j_call: TRBJ1-5; d_call: .; v_call: TRBV9; cdr3_aa: CASSAGSVSPQHF; cdr3_nt: TGTGCCAGCAGCGCAGGGTCAGTATCCCCCCAGCATTTT
clone_size: once; j_call: TRBJ2-1; d_call: .; v_call: TRBV30; cdr3_aa: CAWSALVGEQFF; cdr3_nt: TGTGCCTGGAGCGCGTTGGTGGGGGAGCAGTTCTTC
clone_size: .; j_call: TRBJ1-3; d_call: .; v_call: TRBV5-5; cdr3_aa: CASSLSGPGNTIYF; cdr3_nt: TGTGCCAGCAGCTTGTCGGGGCCCGGAAACACCATATATTTT
clone_size: .; j_call: TRBJ2-3; d_call: TRBD1; v_call: TRBV11-2; cdr3_aa: CASSFSGGPDTQYF; cdr3_nt: TGTGCCAGCAGCTTCTCAGGGGGCCCAGATACGCAGTATTTT
clone_size: .; j_call: TRBJ1-1; d_call: TRBD1; v_call: TRBV6-6; cdr3_aa: CASRKGQGATEAFF; cdr3_nt: TGTGCCAGCAGGAAGGGACAGGGGGCTACTGAAGCTTTCTTT
clone_size: once; j_call: TRBJ1-1; d_call: .; v_call: TRBV19; cdr3_aa: CASSALQAGYRNTEAFF; cdr3_nt: TGTGCCAGTAGTGCCCTACAGGCAGGGTATAGGAACACTGAAGCTTTCTTT
clone_size: .; j_call: TRBJ2-1; d_call: .; v_call: TRBV25-1; cdr3_aa: CASSGNEQFF; cdr3_nt: TGTGCCAGCAGTGGGAATGAGCAGTTCTTC
clone_size: few; j_call: TRBJ1-1; d_call: .; v_call: TRBV29-1; cdr3_aa: CSARLNTEAFF; cdr3_nt: TGCAGCGCCCGGCTGAACACTGAAGCTTTCTTT
clone_size: .; j_call: TRBJ1-2; d_call: TRBD1; v_call: TRBV4-3; cdr3_aa: CASSQERDRDGYTF; cdr3_nt: TGCGCCAGCAGCCAAGAAAGGGACAGGGATGGCTACACCTTC
clone_size: few; j_call: TRBJ2-5; d_call: .; v_call: TRBV15; cdr3_aa: CATSRGTSGHRTQYF; cdr3_nt: TGTGCCACCAGCAGAGGCACCTCGGGGCACAGGACCCAGTACTTC
clone_size: few; j_call: TRBJ1-1; d_call: .; v_call: TRBV19; cdr3_aa: CASTGRNTEAFF; cdr3_nt: TGTGCCAGTACCGGACGGAACACTGAAGCTTTCTTT
clone_size: .; j_call: TRBJ2-1; d_call: TRBD2; v_call: TRBV7-9; cdr3_aa: CATTWGGEQFF; cdr3_nt: TGTGCCACCACTTGGGGGGGTGAGCAGTTCTTC
clone_size: once; j_call: TRBJ2-1; d_call: .; v_call: TRBV29-1; cdr3_aa: CSVDQGGDEQFF; cdr3_nt: TGCAGCGTTGATCAAGGGGGGGATGAGCAGTTCTTC
clone_size: .; j_call: TRBJ2-5; d_call: TRBD1; v_call: TRBV6-4; cdr3_aa: CASSDSRVGQGNQETQYF; cdr3_nt: TGTGCCAGCAGTGACTCGAGGGTCGGACAGGGGAACCAAGAGACCCAGTACTTC
clone_size: .; j_call: TRBJ1-6; d_call: TRBD1; v_call: TRBV4-1; cdr3_aa: CASSPQKDRLGGYNSPLHF; cdr3_nt: TGCGCCAGCAGCCCCCAAAAGGACAGGTTGGGGGGCTATAATTCACCCCTCCACTTT
clone_size: .; j_call: TRBJ2-7; d_call: TRBD1; v_call: TRBV5-1; cdr3_aa: CASSLDGTVSYEQYF; cdr3_nt: TGCGCCAGCAGCTTGGATGGGACAGTCTCCTACGAGCAGTACTTC
clone_size: .; j_call: TRBJ2-1; d_call: TRBD2; v_call: TRBV10-3; cdr3_aa: CATGTSGGDGEQFF; cdr3_nt: TGTGCCACCGGGACTAGCGGGGGGGATGGTGAGCAGTTCTTC
clone_size: once; j_call: TRBJ2-1; d_call: .; v_call: TRBV27; cdr3_aa: CASSLFGSLYNEQFF; cdr3_nt: TGTGCCAGCAGTTTGTTCGGGAGCCTTTACAATGAGCAGTTCTTC
clone_size: .; j_call: TRBJ1-3; d_call: .; v_call: TRBV13; cdr3_aa: CASSGQVPSNTIYF; cdr3_nt: TGTGCCAGCAGTGGGCAGGTCCCCTCGAACACCATATATTTT
clone_size: .; j_call: TRBJ1-2; d_call: .; v_call: TRBV30; cdr3_aa: CAWNPGTPMYTF; cdr3_nt: TGTGCCTGGAATCCCGGGACCCCTATGTACACCTTC
clone_size: .; j_call: TRBJ1-5; d_call: TRBD1; v_call: TRBV7-6; cdr3_aa: CASSPQGDQPQHF; cdr3_nt: TGTGCCAGCAGCCCTCAGGGGGATCAGCCCCAGCATTTT
clone_size: .; j_call: TRBJ2-2; d_call: .; v_call: TRBV30; cdr3_aa: CAWSRMANTGELFF; cdr3_nt: TGTGCCTGGAGTAGGATGGCGAACACCGGGGAGCTGTTTTTT
clone_size: .; j_call: TRBJ2-7; d_call: TRBD2; v_call: TRBV4-2; cdr3_aa: CASSQDGTGGPAYEQYF; cdr3_nt: TGTGCCAGCAGCCAAGATGGTACGGGGGGGCCTGCCTACGAGCAGTACTTC
clone_size: .; j_call: TRBJ2-7; d_call: TRBD1; v_call: TRBV19; cdr3_aa: CATNPQGSREQYF; cdr3_nt: TGTGCCACCAACCCACAGGGGTCGAGGGAGCAGTACTTC
clone_size: .; j_call: TRBJ1-2; d_call: TRBD1; v_call: TRBV5-1; cdr3_aa: CGSAIDRVYGYTF; cdr3_nt: TGCGGCAGCGCTATTGACAGGGTCTATGGCTACACCTTC